These 16 T cell receptor beta chains were sequenced from one sample in a study of early T cells in non-severe SARS-CoV-2 infection. TCRdb processed the 5' RACE reads anew with MiXCR; each CDR3 protein has one entry. The repertoire includes 85,000 to 100,000 distinct CDR3 sequences, roughly 9.6% of them detected once, and roughly 4.5% sits in the top ten. The sequencing here drew on whole blood, taken at baseline. These receptors came from an adult who was a healthcare worker with PCR-confirmed SARS-CoV-2 infection or an uninfected control (not recorded which).

The chain recombines TRBV6-5 with TRBJ1-6; unclear D gene. This CDR3 is built from 16 residues. Germline V gene lookup returns CDR1 MNHEY and CDR2 SVGAGI. The germline V and J ends were trimmed by 6 bases and 0 bases, with 12 bases remaining between them. The CDR3 DNA is TGTGCCAGCAGCCCGCCTTCCTACTCCTATAATTCACCCCTCCACTTT. Translation: CASSPPSYSYNSPLHF.

Ten or more counts support this clonotype. The chain recombines TRBV20-1 with TRBJ2-3, with 10 bases lining up with TRBD1. The germline gives CDR1 DFQATT, CDR2 SNEGSKA (reference sequence). Trimming took 4 bases from V and 5 from J; bases not matched to a gene: 9. The CDR3 length is 15 residues. This CDR3 reads CSATSGTGAGDTQYF. The CDR3 DNA sequence: TGCAGTGCTACCTCCGGGACAGGGGCCGGAGATACGCAGTATTTT.

This clonotype has a count of ten or more. The gene calls are TRBV28 and TRBJ2-5, with 9 positions matching TRBD1. This CDR3 is 14 amino acids long. The J segment lost 2 bases and the V segment lost 10 bases, leaving 8 bases of the junction unmatched. Germline CDR1 MDHEN, CDR2 SYDVKM. The CDR3 spells CATYPGTGQETQYF. The DNA for the CDR3 is TGTGCCACCTACCCCGGGACAGGGCAAGAGACCCAGTACTTC.

This chain uses TRBV7-8 with TRBJ1-5, with D tentatively TRBD1 (6 bases). The CDR3 is 15 residues long. V shed 2 bases and J shed 2 bases, with 10 bases lying between them. The V gene's germline CDR1 is SGHVS and CDR2 FQNEAQ. CDR3 DNA sequence: TGTGCCAGCAGCTTAAGTAGACAGGGCAATCAGCCCCAGCATTTT. This codes for CASSLSRQGNQPQHF.

Worth noting for this clonotype: This may be a read error, as it is one base from a much larger clone. The V and J genes are TRBV7-2 and TRBJ2-3; 7 bases line up with TRBD1. This CDR3 has 15 residues. Germline CDR1 SGHTA, CDR2 FQGNSA. V dropped 1 base and J dropped 3; count of bases not matched to a gene: 4. CDR3 sequence reads: CTSSLEAGGTDTQYF. In DNA form, the CDR3 reads TGTACCAGCAGCTTAGAGGCAGGGGGAACAGATACGCAGTATTTT.

The chain uses TRBV5-1 and TRBJ1-2, with 12 bases that match TRBD1. This CDR3 is built from 15 residues. Losses at the gene ends were 1 base for V and 6 bases for J; bases not matched to a gene: 4. CDR1 is SGHRS, CDR2 YFSETQ, per germline. CDR3: CASSLMGQGADGYTF. The DNA of the CDR3 is TGCGCCAGCAGCTTGATGGGACAGGGGGCTGATGGCTACACCTTC.

The sample holds many counts of this clonotype. The rearrangement uses TRBV7-8 and TRBJ2-1; 7 nucleotides agree with TRBD1. The CDR3 contains 14 residues. From germline, CDR1 is SGHVS and CDR2 FQNEAQ. Germline trimming cut 4 bases from V and 14 bases from J; bases unmatched to any gene: 14. CDR3 nucleotide sequence: TGTGCCAGCAGCTCCTTGAACAGGGGATTAAGCAAGTTCTTC. Protein sequence: CASSSLNRGLSKFF.

This clonotype has ten or more counts. V gene TRBV20-1 combines with J gene TRBJ1-2; D is unclear. CDR1 is DFQATT, CDR2 SNEGSKA, per germline (reference sequence). The CDR3 runs to 15 residues. The V end lost 3 bases, the J end lost 6 bases, and 20 bases lay between the germline ends. CDR3 nucleotides: TGCAGTGCTAGGGACCGTCTGGAGTATGGGGATGGCTACACCTTC. Translating gives CSARDRLEYGDGYTF.

This clonotype turned up a few times. The J gene is TRBJ1-2, the V gene TRBV3-1; 8 bases align to TRBD1. V shed 4 bases, J shed 8 bases, and the junction held 9 bases outside the gene matches. The germline V gene has CDR1 LGHDT and CDR2 YNNKEL (reference sequence). The CDR3 spans 14 residues. The chain's CDR3 is CASSPMDRAGGYTF. In DNA, the CDR3 is TGTGCCAGCAGCCCCATGGACAGGGCGGGAGGCTACACCTTC.

This clonotype was found a few times. This chain joins TRBV10-3 and TRBJ1-5, with D hard to call. The CDR3 spans 14 residues. V lost 6 bases and J 0 bases, leaving 9 bases between the germline ends. The germline V gene encodes CDR1 ENHRY and CDR2 SYGVKD. Here the CDR3 reads CAISRTDSNQPQHF. CDR3 bases: TGTGCCATCAGCCGGACTGATAGCAATCAGCCCCAGCATTTT.

This clonotype was detected many times. The J gene is TRBJ1-2, the V gene TRBV5-4; tentative D call: TRBD1 (5 bases). Trimming stripped 4 bases from V and 7 bases from J, with 8 bases between. The CDR3 is 11 residues long. Germline-derived CDR1 and CDR2 are SGHNT and YYREEE (reference sequence). The DNA for the CDR3 is TGTGCCAGCAGCCGGGGGGGTGGCTACACCTTC. Amino acids: CASSRGGGYTF.

The sample holds many counts of this clonotype. V is TRBV7-9 and J is TRBJ1-3; 7 bases fit TRBD1. Germline CDR1 SEHNR, CDR2 FQNEAQ (reference sequence). The junction had 7 bases not matched to a gene; V was cut back by 1 base and J by 4 bases. The CDR3 spans 16 residues. CDR3 bases: TGTGCCAGCAGCTTAGGATTCGGGACAGCCGGAAACACCATATATTTT. It is translated as CASSLGFGTAGNTIYF. Full variable domain (remainder filled in from reference TRBV7-9 and TRBJ1-3): DTGVSQNPRHKITKRGQNVTFRCDPISEHNRLYWYRQTLGQGPEFLTYFQNEAQLEKSRLLSDRFSAERPKGSFSTLEIQRTEQGDSAMYLCASSLGFGTAGNTIYFGEGSWLTVV.

The sample holds many counts of this clonotype. The V and J genes are TRBV7-6 and TRBJ2-3, with unresolved D. Germline loops: CDR1 SGHVS, CDR2 FNYEAQ. There are 15 residues in the CDR3. Trimming stripped 1 base from V and 5 bases from J, with 13 bases between. CDR3 residues: CASSLEGLVGDTQYF. The CDR3 DNA follows: TGTGCCAGCAGCTTAGAAGGGCTAGTCGGAGATACGCAGTATTTT.

This clonotype has only a few counts. The V and J genes are TRBV6-1 and TRBJ2-6; no clear D gene. CDR1 and CDR2 from the germline V gene are MNHNS and SASEGT. V was pared by 6 bases and J by 4 bases, with 4 bases between. The CDR3 is 12 amino acids. The CDR3 loop is CASSKGANVLTF. CDR3 nucleotides: TGTGCCAGCAGCAAAGGGGCCAACGTCCTGACTTTC.

The chain employs TRBV5-5 and TRBJ2-3; D ambiguous. V gave up 4 bases and J gave up 2 bases, with 5 bases separating them. The CDR3 spans 12 residues. The germline CDR1 and CDR2 sequences are SGHKS and YYEKEE (reference sequence). CDR3 bases: TGTGCCAGCAGCATGTACACAGATACGCAGTATTTT. Translated, it gives CASSMYTDTQYF.

The chain employs TRBV14 and TRBJ2-1; 9 nucleotides align to TRBD1. V dropped 4 bases and J dropped 5; count of bases not matched to a gene: 9. This CDR3 is 16 amino acids long. CDR1 and CDR2 from the germline V gene are SGHDN and FVKESK. The DNA for the CDR3 is TGTGCCAGCAGCCGGGTCCACAGGGGGCCAAACAATGAGCAGTTCTTC. Protein: CASSRVHRGPNNEQFF. Drawing the rest from reference TRBV14 and TRBJ2-1, the complete variable domain is EAGVTQFPSHSVIEKGQTVTLRCDPISGHDNLYWYRRVMGKEIKFLLHFVKESKQDESGMPNNRFLAERTGGTYSTLKVQPAELEDSGVYFCASSRVHRGPNNEQFFGPGTRLTVL.